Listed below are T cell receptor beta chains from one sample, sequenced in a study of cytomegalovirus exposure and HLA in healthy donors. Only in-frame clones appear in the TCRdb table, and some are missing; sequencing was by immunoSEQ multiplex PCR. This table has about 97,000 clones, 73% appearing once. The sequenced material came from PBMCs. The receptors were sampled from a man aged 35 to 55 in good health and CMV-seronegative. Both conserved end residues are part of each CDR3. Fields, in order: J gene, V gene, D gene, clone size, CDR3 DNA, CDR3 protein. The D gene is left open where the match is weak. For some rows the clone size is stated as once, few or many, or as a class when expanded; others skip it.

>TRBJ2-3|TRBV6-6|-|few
TGTGCCAGCAGCCCGTCGTTTCTCACAGATACGCAGTATTTT
CASSPSFLTDTQYF
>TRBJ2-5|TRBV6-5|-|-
TGTGCCGTCCGGGGGTGGGGCCAAGAGACCCAGTACTTC
CAVRGWGQETQYF
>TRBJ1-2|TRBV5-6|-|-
TGTGCCAGCAGCCCCAGGGCCCGAAACTATGGCTACACCTTC
CASSPRARNYGYTF
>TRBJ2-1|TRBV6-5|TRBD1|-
TGTGCCAGCAGTTACGGGGGCAGGGGGTACTACAATGAGCAGTTCTTC
CASSYGGRGYYNEQFF
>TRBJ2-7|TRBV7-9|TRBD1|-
TGTGCCAGCAGCTTAGGGGACAGGTACGAGCAGTACTTC
CASSLGDRYEQYF
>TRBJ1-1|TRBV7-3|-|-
TGTGCCAGCAGCTTTCGACCGGGACTGACGAACACTGAAGCTTTCTTT
CASSFRPGLTNTEAFF
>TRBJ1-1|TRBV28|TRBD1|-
TGTGCCAGCAACCTCCGGGGCAGGGGGCGTGGAGCTTTCTTT
CASNLRGRGRGAFF
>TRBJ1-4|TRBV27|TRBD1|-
TGTGCCAGCAGTCCTACGTCCGGGACAGGGGCCGGAAAACTGTTTTTT
CASSPTSGTGAGKLFF
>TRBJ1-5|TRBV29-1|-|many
TGCAGCGTTATTACAGGTGTAGGTCAGCCCCAGCATTTT
CSVITGVGQPQHF
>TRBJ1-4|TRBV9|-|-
TGTGCCAGCAGCTTCCAGGGTAATGAAAAACTGTTTTTT
CASSFQGNEKLFF
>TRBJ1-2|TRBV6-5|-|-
TGTGCCAGCAGCCCGGGGGGGCGAAACTATGGCTACACCTTC
CASSPGGRNYGYTF
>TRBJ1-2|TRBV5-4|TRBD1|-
TGTGCCAGCAGCTTCACAGGGGGCGCGGAGGGCTACACCTTC
CASSFTGGAEGYTF
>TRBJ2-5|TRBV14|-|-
TGTGCCAGCAGCCTGGGACTGGAAGAGACCCAGTACTTC
CASSLGLEETQYF
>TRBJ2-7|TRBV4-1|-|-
TGCGCCAGCAGCCGCGGACTTGAATCCTACGAGCAGTACTTC
CASSRGLESYEQYF